Shown below are 28 T cell receptor beta chains from a single sample sequenced in a study of blood T cell repertoires in COVID-19. Clones were sequenced by immunoSEQ multiplex PCR, and TCRdb holds only the in-frame ones, with some missing. Of about 300,000 clones listed, 88% are singletons. The material sequenced was peripheral blood. The source of these receptors is a woman aged 30 to 39 with COVID-19, enrolled during active disease.

V gene TRBV29-1 combines with J gene TRBJ1-2; no definite D call. V was pared by 3 bases and J by 5 bases, with 7 bases between. The CDR3 contains 11 residues. The V gene's germline CDR1 is SQVTM and CDR2 ANQGSEA. The CDR3 DNA reads TGCAGCGTTGAGGCAGATTATGGCTACACCTTC. Its translation is CSVEADYGYTF.

This clone showed up just once. The chain uses TRBV4-1 and TRBJ2-7; 7 bases line up with TRBD1. Germline V CDR1 and CDR2: MGHRA, YSYEKL. The CDR3 extends over 17 amino acids. The junction had 16 bases not matched to a gene; V was cut back by 3 bases and J by 5 bases. The CDR3 nucleotides read TGCGCCAGCAGCCAGACTCCGAACCAACTAGGGGGCGACGAGCAGTACTTC. As protein: CASSQTPNQLGGDEQYF.

The rearrangement joins TRBV6-5 to TRBJ2-7; D is possibly TRBD1 (6 bases). Trimming removed 6 bases at V and 5 bases at J, with 17 bases between. This CDR3 is 14 amino acids long. Germline loops: CDR1 MNHEY, CDR2 SVGAGI. CDR3 amino acids: CASRSRGRSHEQYV. CDR3 DNA sequence: TGTGCCAGCAGATCCAGGGGTCGGAGCCACGAGCAGTACGTC.

The V call is TRBV19, the J call TRBJ2-2; TRBD1 might be the D (5 bases). From germline, CDR1 is LNHDA and CDR2 SQIVND (reference sequence). The CDR3 has 13 residues. The ends were cut back, 6 bases at V and 3 bases at J, with 8 bases in the middle. This CDR3 is CASSRQYTGELFF. Written as DNA, the CDR3 is TGTGCCAGTAGCCGACAGTACACCGGGGAGCTGTTTTTT.

This chain connects TRBV19 to TRBJ2-1, with 12 positions matching TRBD2. Germline V CDR1 and CDR2: LNHDA, SQIVND (reference sequence). The J segment lost 3 bases and the V segment lost 9 bases, leaving 3 bases of the junction unmatched. The length of the CDR3 is 14 residues. Here the CDR3 DNA reads TGTGCCAGCGGACTAGCGGGGCACTACAATGAGCAGTTCTTC. Amino acid sequence: CASGLAGHYNEQFF.

The chain employs TRBV28 and TRBJ1-5; 8 bases are a match to TRBD1. V dropped 2 bases and J dropped 11; count of bases not matched to a gene: 5. Germline CDR1 and CDR2: MDHEN and SYDVKM. CDR3 length: 13 residues. The CDR3 coding sequence is TGTGCCAGCAGTTTAGGACAGGGAGTAACCCAGCATTTT. Translation gives CASSLGQGVTQHF.

This clone came up a few times. The gene calls are TRBV5-1 and TRBJ1-1; TRBD1 agrees at 9 bases. The CDR3 length is 14 residues. The germline CDR1 and CDR2 sequences are SGHRS and YFSETQ. The V and J ends lost 5 bases and 0 bases, in that order; junction bases with no gene match: 2. CDR3 sequence (DNA): TGCGCCAGCAGACAGGGGGCTATGAACACTGAAGCTTTCTTT. It is translated as CASRQGAMNTEAFF.

The chain carries TRBV4-1 and TRBJ1-1, with D possibly matching TRBD1 (6 bases). With 2 bases removed from V and 10 bases from J, the gap between germline ends came to 14 bases. The germline V gene encodes CDR1 MGHRA and CDR2 YSYEKL. The CDR3 loop spans 13 amino acids. The CDR3 region has the DNA TGCGCCAGCAGCCAATTGGGGGCGCGGAGAGCTTTCTTT. Translation: CASSQLGARRAFF.

The chain combines TRBV10-3 with TRBJ1-4; D is unclear. There are 15 residues in the CDR3. Germline CDR1 is ENHRY and CDR2 is SYGVKD. Trimming removed 0 bases from V and 5 bases from J, with 10 bases in between. This chain's CDR3 is CAISESWPSNEKLFF. DNA for the CDR3: TGTGCCATCAGTGAGTCATGGCCATCCAATGAAAAACTGTTTTTT.

The V and J genes are TRBV3-1 (or the pseudogene TRBV3-2) and TRBJ2-2, with 9 bases fitting TRBD2. V was pared by 4 bases and J by 6 bases, with 6 bases of the junction left unmatched. The CDR3 is 15 residues long. CDR1 is LGHDT, CDR2 YNNKEL, per germline (reference sequence). The CDR3 reads CASSPSSGVAGELFF. The CDR3 region has the DNA TGTGCCAGCAGCCCGTCTAGCGGGGTGGCCGGGGAGCTGTTTTTT.

The chain links TRBV2 to TRBJ1-5, with a weak D call TRBD1 (5 bases). The germline V gene encodes CDR1 SNHLY and CDR2 FYNNEI. This CDR3 comprises 14 residues. V was cut by 5 bases and J by 7 bases, with 15 bases left in between. The DNA of the CDR3 is TGTGCCAGCAGTTCCCCCGGGGGTTGGCAGCCCCAGCATTTT. Translated, it gives CASSSPGGWQPQHF.

This clone was detected only once. This chain joins TRBV23-1 and TRBJ1-6; TRBD1 matches 12 bases. TRBV23-1 qualifies as an ORF whose function is uncertain. J was trimmed by 6 bases and V by 6 bases; bases with no gene match: 9. There are 17 residues in the CDR3. The CDR3 loop reads CASRIPGQGASNSPLHF. In DNA, the CDR3 is TGCGCCAGCAGAATTCCGGGACAGGGGGCGTCTAATTCACCCCTCCACTTT.

The chain recombines TRBV7-9 with TRBJ2-1; TRBD1 agrees at 10 bases. The germline V gene encodes CDR1 SEHNR and CDR2 FQNEAQ (reference sequence). The V and J ends lost 5 bases and 4 bases, in that order; junction bases with no gene match: 5. The CDR3 contains 15 residues. Here the CDR3 DNA reads TGTGCCAGCAGCCGAGGACAGGGGGTATACAATGAGCAGTTCTTC. It specifies CASSRGQGVYNEQFF.

The chain uses TRBV6-1 and TRBJ2-7, with 7 bases identical to TRBD1. Germline trimming cut 2 bases from V and 2 bases from J; bases unmatched to any gene: 6. Germline lookup yields CDR1 MNHNS and CDR2 SASEGT. The CDR3 contains 15 residues. CDR3 sequence reads: CASSERGQNTYEQYV. The DNA for the CDR3 is TGTGCCAGCAGTGAAAGGGGACAGAACACCTACGAGCAGTACGTC.

V is TRBV29-1 and J is TRBJ1-2; 9 bases line up with TRBD1. V lost 4 bases and J lost 7; bases outside the gene matches: 4. The CDR3 extends over 12 amino acids. Germline V lookup: CDR1 SQVTM, CDR2 ANQGSEA. The CDR3 sequence is CSVVSTGGGYTF. The CDR3 bases are TGCAGCGTTGTGTCGACAGGGGGTGGCTACACCTTC.

The chain employs TRBV7-9 and TRBJ1-4; 9 bases map to TRBD1. The CDR3 length is 15 residues. In germline, CDR1 is SEHNR, CDR2 FQNEAQ (reference sequence). V was clipped by 6 bases and J by 0 bases; unmatched bases: 2. The CDR3 DNA reads as TGTGCCAGCAGACAGGGGGCGGCAACTAATGAAAAACTGTTTTTT. Its protein is CASRQGAATNEKLFF.

The chain recombines TRBV27 with TRBJ1-6; tentative D call: TRBD1 (6 bases). The CDR3 is made up of 16 amino acids. Trimming shortened V by 8 bases and J by 9 bases, and 23 bases separated the two germline ends. Germline CDR1 and CDR2: MNHEY and SMNVEV (reference sequence). The CDR3 reads CASGGRGGPLSSPLHF. As DNA, the CDR3 is TGTGCCAGCGGGGGTCGGGGGGGGCCCTTGAGTTCACCCCTCCACTTT.

The V gene is TRBV27, the J gene TRBJ2-3; 10 bases fit TRBD1. There are 14 residues in the CDR3. The V and J ends lost 6 bases and 6 bases, in that order; junction bases with no gene match: 6. Germline V CDR1 and CDR2: MNHEY, SMNVEV (reference sequence). CDR3 nucleotides: TGTGCCAGCAGAAAGACAGGGGGCTGGGATACGCAGTATTTT. This gives the protein CASRKTGGWDTQYF.

This chain uses TRBV21-1 with TRBJ2-4; TRBD2 is the table's D call and was not checked against the DNA. TRBV21-1 counts as a pseudogene. The CDR3 extends over 18 amino acids. CDR3 nucleotides: TGTGCCAGCAGCCGCCCCCTCCTGTCTAGCCATACCAAAAACATTCAGTACTTC. The encoded protein is CASSRPLLSSHTKNIQYF.

J is TRBJ1-5 and V is TRBV7-8; D gene ambiguous. CDR1 is SGHVS and CDR2 is FQNEAQ in the germline V gene. The CDR3 totals 15 residues. Trimming left V 2 bases short and J 7 bases short, with 15 bases between. For the CDR3, the DNA is TGTGCCAGCAGCTTATATCTGGGTGCGGGGCAGCCCCAGCATTTT. It translates to CASSLYLGAGQPQHF.

The chain carries TRBV7-6 and TRBJ2-1; 8 bases map to TRBD1. The CDR3 extends over 18 amino acids. The V gene's germline CDR1 is SGHVS and CDR2 FNYEAQ. After removal of 1 base from V and 9 bases from J, the junction contained 17 bases not matched to a gene. CDR3 bases: TGTGCCAGCAGCTTAGGGCCCCCCGGGACAGGAAATATGGGTGAGCAGTTCTTC. Protein product: CASSLGPPGTGNMGEQFF.

This chain connects TRBV5-1 to TRBJ1-1, with a weak D call TRBD1 (6 bases). V dropped 3 bases and J dropped 4 bases, with 16 bases sitting between them. The germline V gene encodes CDR1 SGHRS and CDR2 YFSETQ. The CDR3 length is 15 residues. The CDR3 loop reads CASSWAGAEGTEAFF. CDR3 coding DNA: TGCGCCAGCAGCTGGGCGGGGGCGGAGGGCACTGAAGCTTTCTTT.

The chain has TRBV29-1 and TRBJ1-1; 10 bases map to TRBD1. CDR1 is SQVTM and CDR2 is ANQGSEA in the germline V gene. Germline trimming cut 6 bases from V and 10 bases from J; bases unmatched to any gene: 11. The CDR3 is 13 amino acids. CDR3 sequence (DNA): TGCAGCGTCGATTCCGGGACAGGGGATAGAGCTTTCTTT. Translation: CSVDSGTGDRAFF.

CDR3: CASRPPSSGLAPDTQYF. The CDR3 DNA is TGCGCCAGCAGACCCCCGTCTAGCGGATTGGCCCCAGATACGCAGTATTTT. The rearrangement links TRBV5-1 to TRBJ2-3; 7 bases agree with TRBD2. Losses at the gene ends were 5 bases for V and 4 bases for J; bases not matched to a gene: 16. The CDR3 consists of 17 residues. The germline gives CDR1 SGHRS, CDR2 YFSETQ.

The chain carries TRBV24-1 and TRBJ2-3; 7 positions agree with TRBD1. The CDR3 contains 15 residues. Germline V gene lookup returns CDR1 KGHDR and CDR2 SFDVKD. Germline trimming cut 2 bases from V and 1 base from J; bases unmatched to any gene: 2. The CDR3 spells CATSDYGQGTDTQYF. DNA for the CDR3: TGTGCCACCAGTGATTATGGACAGGGCACAGATACGCAGTATTTT.

The rearrangement uses TRBV5-6 and TRBJ1-1; 11 bases align to TRBD1. The CDR3 consists of 12 residues. The J segment lost 11 bases and the V segment lost 5 bases, leaving 5 bases of the junction unmatched. CDR1 SGHDT and CDR2 YYEEEE come from the germline V gene. CDR3: CASSRGQGAAFF. The CDR3 DNA sequence: TGTGCCAGCAGTCGCGGACAGGGGGCGGCTTTCTTT.

The V and J genes are TRBV11-2 and TRBJ2-3, with 7 bases fitting TRBD1. From germline, CDR1 is SGHAT and CDR2 FQNNGV. The V gene end was trimmed by 3 bases and the J gene end by 3 bases; junction bases not matched to a gene: 9. The CDR3 sequence is 16 residues long. CDR3 sequence: CASSLDPTGWTDTQYF. The CDR3 DNA is TGTGCCAGCAGCTTGGACCCGACAGGGTGGACAGATACGCAGTATTTT.

The chain employs TRBV6-1 and TRBJ1-6; a weak D match, TRBD1 (6 bases). The germline V gene has CDR1 MNHNS and CDR2 SASEGT. The V gene lost 7 bases and the J gene lost 7 bases, with 14 bases spanning the gap. The CDR3 consists of 14 residues. CDR3 DNA: TGTGCCAGCACCCCGGGGACAAACAATTCACCCCTCCACTTT. It specifies CASTPGTNNSPLHF.